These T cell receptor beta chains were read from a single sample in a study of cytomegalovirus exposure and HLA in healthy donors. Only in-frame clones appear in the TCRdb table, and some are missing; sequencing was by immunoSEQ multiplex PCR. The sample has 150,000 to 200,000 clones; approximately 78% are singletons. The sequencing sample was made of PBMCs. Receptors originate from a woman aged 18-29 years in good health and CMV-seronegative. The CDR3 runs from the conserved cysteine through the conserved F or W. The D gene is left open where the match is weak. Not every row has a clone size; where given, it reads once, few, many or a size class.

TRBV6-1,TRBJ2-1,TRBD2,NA,CASSVSGGAYNEQFF,TGTGCCAGCAGTGTTAGCGGGGGGGCCTACAATGAGCAGTTCTTC
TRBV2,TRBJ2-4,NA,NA,CASSERVASPYEEAKNIQYF,TGTGCCAGCAGTGAACGAGTGGCCTCCCCCTACGAGGAGGCCAAAAACATTCAGTACTTC
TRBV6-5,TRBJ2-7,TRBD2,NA,CASSYGTSGSAYEQYF,TGTGCCAGCAGTTACGGGACTAGCGGGAGTGCCTACGAGCAGTACTTC
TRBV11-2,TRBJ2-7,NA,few,CASSLGLEYEQYF,TGTGCCAGCAGCTTAGGTTTAGAGTACGAGCAGTACTTC
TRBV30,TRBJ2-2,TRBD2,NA,CAWSVLAGGPGELFF,TGTGCCTGGAGTGTACTAGCGGGAGGGCCCGGGGAGCTGTTTTTT
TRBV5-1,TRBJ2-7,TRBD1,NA,CASSPRTGASSYEQYF,TGCGCCAGCAGCCCCCGGACAGGGGCATCCTCCTACGAGCAGTACTTC
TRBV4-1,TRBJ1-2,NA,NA,CASSQRGRVAKSGYTF,TGCGCCAGCAGCCAAAGAGGCAGGGTGGCAAAATCGGGCTACACCTTC
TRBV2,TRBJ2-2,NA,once,CASDSLLDTGELFF,TGTGCCAGCGACTCACTCCTTGACACCGGGGAGCTGTTTTTT
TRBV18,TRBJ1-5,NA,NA,CASSPLPGVSNQPQHF,TGTGCCAGCTCACCGCTTCCGGGGGTGAGCAATCAGCCCCAGCATTTT
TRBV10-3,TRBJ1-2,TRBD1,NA,CAISRQGEGYGYTF,TGTGCCATCAGCCGACAGGGGGAAGGCTATGGCTACACCTTC
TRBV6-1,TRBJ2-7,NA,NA,CASTNELSYEQYF,TGTGCCAGCACCAATGAACTCTCCTACGAGCAGTACTTC
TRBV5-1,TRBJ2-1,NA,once,CASSERRWEYNEQFF,TGCGCCAGCAGCGAAAGGAGGTGGGAATACAATGAGCAGTTCTTC
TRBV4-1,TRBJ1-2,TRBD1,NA,CASSQVGTGPGYTF,TGCGCCAGCAGCCAAGTGGGGACAGGGCCGGGCTACACCTTC
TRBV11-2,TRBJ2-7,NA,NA,CASSLVPQGYYEQYF,TGTGCCAGCAGCTTAGTACCCCAGGGTTACTACGAGCAGTACTTC
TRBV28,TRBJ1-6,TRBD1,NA,CASSFRGPSSPLHF,TGTGCCAGCAGTTTTAGGGGGCCCAGTTCACCCCTCCACTTT
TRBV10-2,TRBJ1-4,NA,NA,CASRQGFGEKLFF,TGCGCCAGCAGACAGGGATTTGGCGAAAAACTGTTTTTT
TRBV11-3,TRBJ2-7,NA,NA,CASSPKGISYEQYF,TGTGCCAGCAGTCCTAAGGGGATTTCCTACGAGCAGTACTTC
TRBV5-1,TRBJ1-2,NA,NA,CASSLALDINYGYTF,TGCGCCAGCAGCCTTGCGCTGGACATTAACTATGGCTACACCTTC
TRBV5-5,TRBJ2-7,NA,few,CASSIQRWGGFEQYF,TGTGCCAGCAGCATACAACGATGGGGAGGCTTCGAGCAGTACTTC
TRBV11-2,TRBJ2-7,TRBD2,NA,CASSFGAGLDLEQYF,TGTGCCAGCAGCTTCGGAGCGGGACTAGACCTCGAGCAGTACTTC
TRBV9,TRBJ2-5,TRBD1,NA,CASSVQGTARETQYF,TGTGCCAGCAGCGTACAGGGGACAGCTAGAGAGACCCAGTACTTC
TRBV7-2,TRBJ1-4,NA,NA,CASSLVTAGREKLFF,TGTGCCAGCAGCTTAGTTACAGCCGGAAGGGAAAAACTGTTTTTT
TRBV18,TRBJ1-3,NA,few,CASSQQGSGNTIYF,TGTGCCAGCTCCCAACAGGGCTCTGGAAACACCATATATTTT
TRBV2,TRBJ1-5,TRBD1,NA,CASRGTGGDFIAGQPQHF,TGTGCCAGCAGGGGGACAGGGGGTGACTTTATAGCGGGTCAGCCCCAGCATTTT
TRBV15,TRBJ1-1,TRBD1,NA,CATSRGTGANTEAFF,TGTGCCACCAGCAGAGGGACAGGAGCAAACACTGAAGCTTTCTTT
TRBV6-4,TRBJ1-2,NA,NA,CASSDSGDNYGYTF,TGTGCCAGCAGTGACTCAGGGGATAACTATGGCTACACCTTC
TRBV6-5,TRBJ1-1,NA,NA,CASSYSRVPMNTEAFF,TGTGCCAGCAGTTATAGCAGAGTACCAATGAACACTGAAGCTTTCTTT
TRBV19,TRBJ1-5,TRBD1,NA,CASSSWGQGPNQPQHF,TGTGCCAGTAGTAGCTGGGGACAGGGGCCCAATCAGCCCCAGCATTTT
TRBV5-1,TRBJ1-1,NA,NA,CASSLGNTAGEAFF,TGCGCCAGCAGCTTGGGTAACACCGCTGGTGAAGCTTTCTTT
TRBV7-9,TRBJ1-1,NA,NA,CASSLLGGTLNTEAFF,TGTGCCAGCAGCCTCCTCGGGGGAACTTTGAACACTGAAGCTTTCTTT
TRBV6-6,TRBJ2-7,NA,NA,CASSFAPPSEQYF,TGTGCCAGCAGTTTCGCGCCCCCTTCCGAGCAGTACTTC
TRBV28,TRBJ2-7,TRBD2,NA,CASSLGLVVLYEQYF,TGTGCCAGCAGTTTGGGACTAGTTGTCCTCTACGAGCAGTACTTC
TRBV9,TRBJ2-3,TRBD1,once,CASSVAQGKGADTQYF,TGTGCCAGCAGCGTAGCACAGGGGAAGGGTGCAGATACGCAGTATTTT
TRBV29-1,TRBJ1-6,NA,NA,CSARLGSVNSPLHF,TGCAGCGCCCGTCTTGGGAGTGTTAATTCACCCCTCCACTTT
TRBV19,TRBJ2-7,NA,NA,CASSMGPTPSYEQYF,TGTGCCAGTAGTATGGGGCCTACGCCTTCCTACGAGCAGTACTTC
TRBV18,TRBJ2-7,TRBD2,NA,CASSQSSSGSVEQYF,TGTGCCAGCTCCCAGTCGTCTAGCGGGAGTGTGGAGCAGTACTTC
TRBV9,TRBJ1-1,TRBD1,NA,CASSVGGTGTIDTEAFF,TGTGCCAGCAGCGTAGGGGGGACAGGGACTATTGACACTGAAGCTTTCTTT
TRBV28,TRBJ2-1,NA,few,CASTLRQDYNEQFF,TGTGCCAGCACTTTAAGACAGGACTACAATGAGCAGTTCTTC
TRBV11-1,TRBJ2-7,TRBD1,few,CATRTGGSYEQYF,TGTGCCACCCGTACAGGGGGGTCCTACGAGCAGTACTTC
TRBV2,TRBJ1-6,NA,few,CASSEIPTGSSYNSPLHF,TGTGCCAGCAGTGAGATCCCCACGGGAAGCTCCTATAATTCACCCCTCCACTTT
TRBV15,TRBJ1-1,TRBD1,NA,CATSGQVNTEAFF,TGTGCCACCAGCGGACAGGTGAACACTGAAGCTTTCTTT
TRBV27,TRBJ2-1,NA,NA,CASSLTSSHEQFF,TGTGCCAGCAGTCTTACTAGCAGCCATGAGCAGTTCTTC